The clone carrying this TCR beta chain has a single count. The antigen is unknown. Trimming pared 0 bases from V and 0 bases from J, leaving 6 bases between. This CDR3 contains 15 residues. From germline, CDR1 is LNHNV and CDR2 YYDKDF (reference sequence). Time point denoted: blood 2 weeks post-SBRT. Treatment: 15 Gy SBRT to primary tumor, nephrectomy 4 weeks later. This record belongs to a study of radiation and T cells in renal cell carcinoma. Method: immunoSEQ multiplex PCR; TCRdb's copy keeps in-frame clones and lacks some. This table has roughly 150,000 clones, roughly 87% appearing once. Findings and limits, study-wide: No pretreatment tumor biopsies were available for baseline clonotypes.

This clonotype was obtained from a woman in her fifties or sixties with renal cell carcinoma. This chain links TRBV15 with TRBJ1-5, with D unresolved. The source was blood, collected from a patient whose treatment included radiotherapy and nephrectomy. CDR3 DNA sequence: TGTGCCACCAGCAGAGATTTTGGTAGCAATCAGCCCCAGCATTTT. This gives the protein CATSRDFGSNQPQHF.